The rows below give T cell receptor beta chains drawn from one sample of a study of shared clonotypes between healthy human individuals. Assay: immunoSEQ multiplex PCR; the TCRdb copy retains only in-frame clones and omits some. The top ten hold approximately 1.8% of the sample, which has 600,000 to 750,000 clones, 55% to 75% seen once. The sequencing sample was made of memory CD4+ T cells sorted from blood. Receptors were obtained from a woman in her 30s in good health. Both conserved end residues are part of each CDR3. Each record gives: CDR3 protein, CDR3 DNA, clone size, J gene, V gene, D gene. The D gene is left open where the match is weak. Expanded clones get a size class; other rows say once, few or many, or leave the size out.

CASRSGRSNEQYF,TGTGCCAGTAGGTCCGGGAGAAGCAACGAGCAGTACTTC,many,TRBJ2-7,TRBV19,-
CASSPPGVVEDTQYF,TGTGCCAGCAGCCCTCCAGGAGTAGTCGAAGATACGCAGTATTTT,-,TRBJ2-3,TRBV5-4,-
CASSLRGQMLSGNTIYF,TGTGCCAGCAGCTTACGGGGACAGATGCTCTCTGGAAACACCATATATTTT,-,TRBJ1-3,TRBV13,TRBD1
CASSVYGLAGELPPEQYF,TGTGCCAGCAGTGTTTATGGACTAGCGGGAGAGCTCCCCCCCGAGCAGTACTTC,-,TRBJ2-7,TRBV6-1,TRBD2
CASSLVDGGQALYEQYF,TGTGCCAGCAGTTTAGTCGACGGGGGACAGGCCCTCTACGAGCAGTACTTC,-,TRBJ2-7,TRBV28,TRBD1
CASSLVGAGGYGYTF,TGTGCCAGCAGCTTAGTCGGCGCAGGGGGCTATGGCTACACCTTC,few,TRBJ1-2,TRBV7-9,TRBD1
CAWSVVRRDEKLFF,TGTGCCTGGAGTGTTGTCAGGCGGGATGAAAAACTGTTTTTT,-,TRBJ1-4,TRBV30,-
CASSVMGGGETQYF,TGTGCCAGTAGCGTTATGGGGGGCGGAGAGACCCAGTACTTC,once,TRBJ2-5,TRBV19,-
CASQQGLSYEQYF,TGCGCCAGCCAACAGGGACTCTCCTACGAGCAGTACTTC,few,TRBJ2-7,TRBV5-1,-
CASSETSGRFHEQYF,TGTGCCAGCAGCGAAACTAGCGGGAGATTCCACGAGCAGTACTTC,-,TRBJ2-7,TRBV7-3,TRBD2
CSVEFVGLAGDEQFF,TGCAGCGTTGAATTTGTAGGACTAGCGGGAGATGAGCAGTTCTTC,few,TRBJ2-1,TRBV29-1,TRBD2
CASSERREAYREQFF,TGTGCCAGCAGTGAAAGGCGGGAGGCGTACCGAGAGCAGTTCTTC,-,TRBJ2-1,TRBV6-4,TRBD2
CASTWGRDTEAFF,TGTGCCAGCACGTGGGGGCGAGACACTGAAGCTTTCTTT,-,TRBJ1-1,TRBV2,-
CASSSTIEVGDFGETQYF,TGTGCCAGCAGTTCAACGATCGAAGTAGGGGATTTCGGAGAGACCCAGTACTTC,many,TRBJ2-5,TRBV28,-
CASSLSGRGRSTDTQYF,TGTGCCAGCAGCTTATCCGGGAGGGGCAGGAGCACAGATACGCAGTATTTT,-,TRBJ2-3,TRBV11-1,TRBD2
CASSSLGDRATYEQYF,TGTGCCAGCAGTTCCCTGGGGGACAGAGCTACGTACGAGCAGTACTTC,-,TRBJ2-7,TRBV28,TRBD1
CASSMGGSRETQYF,TGTGCCAGTAGTATGGGAGGGTCACGAGAGACCCAGTACTTC,-,TRBJ2-5,TRBV19,TRBD2
CASSLEMGSSYEQYF,TGTGCCAGCAGCTTGGAAATGGGAAGCTCCTACGAGCAGTACTTC,-,TRBJ2-7,TRBV5-4,-
CASRRAGPTYNEQFF,TGTGCCAGCAGACGAGCCGGGCCTACCTACAATGAGCAGTTCTTC,-,TRBJ2-1,TRBV7-9,-
CASRPTGSGANVLTF,TGTGCCAGCAGACCCACAGGCTCTGGGGCCAACGTCCTGACTTTC,-,TRBJ2-6,TRBV4-2,-
CASKLASYNEQFF,TGTGCCAGCAAACTAGCCTCCTACAATGAGCAGTTCTTC,-,TRBJ2-1,TRBV11-2,-
CASSPDPQETQYF,TGTGCCAGCAGCCCGGACCCCCAAGAGACCCAGTACTTC,-,TRBJ2-5,TRBV4-2,-
CASSLGASGYQETQYF,TGCGCCAGCAGCTTGGGGGCTAGCGGGTACCAAGAGACCCAGTACTTC,-,TRBJ2-5,TRBV5-1,TRBD2
CAWSQKGLADNEQFF,TGTGCCTGGAGTCAAAAGGGACTAGCGGACAATGAGCAGTTCTTC,-,TRBJ2-1,TRBV30,TRBD2
CASSQQRDSYEQYF,TGTGCCAGCAGCCAACAGAGGGACTCCTACGAGCAGTACTTC,-,TRBJ2-7,TRBV11-2,-
CASSAPRDYNEQFF,TGTGCCAGCAGTGCCCCTCGGGACTACAATGAGCAGTTCTTC,-,TRBJ2-1,TRBV28,-
CASSRGQWTGGFQPQHF,TGTGCCAGTAGTAGGGGACAATGGACAGGGGGCTTTCAGCCCCAGCATTTT,-,TRBJ1-5,TRBV19,TRBD1